What follows are 5 T cell receptor beta chains derived from one specimen sequenced in a study of T cells after posttransplantation cyclophosphamide. Libraries were prepared by immunoSEQ multiplex PCR; TCRdb keeps only in-frame clonotypes and omits some of them. The sample records 5,500 to 7,500 clones, about 98% being singletons. The material sequenced was memory CD4+ T cells sorted from PBMCs. These receptors were obtained from a man aged 40-49 years in good health, CMV-negative, and a related stem cell transplant donor.

This chain uses TRBV7-2 with TRBJ1-2; D is undetermined. V was shortened by 0 bases and J by 0 bases, with 5 bases between the two germline ends. In germline, CDR1 is SGHTA, CDR2 FQGNSA. The CDR3 length is 14 residues. CDR3 region: CASSLATANYGYTF. The CDR3 region has the DNA TGTGCCAGCAGCTTAGCAACAGCTAACTATGGCTACACCTTC.

The CDR3 nucleotides are TGTGCCAGTAGTTCCGGGACTAGCGGGAGGCCTCCCTACGAGCAGTACTTC. Translation: CASSSGTSGRPPYEQYF. The J gene is TRBJ2-7, the V gene TRBV19; TRBD2 agrees at 15 bases. Per the germline V gene, CDR1 is LNHDA and CDR2 is SQIVND (reference sequence). The length of the CDR3 is 17 residues. With V trimmed by 5 bases and J by 2 bases, 7 bases remained unmatched.

V is TRBV19 and J is TRBJ1-2, with D possibly matching TRBD1 (6 bases). In germline, CDR1 is LNHDA, CDR2 SQIVND (reference sequence). V was shortened by 0 bases and J by 8 bases, with 22 bases between the two germline ends. There are 17 residues in the CDR3. The CDR3 bases are TGTGCCAGTAGTATAGAATCTCCCCCTACGGACAGCCACGGCTACACCTTC. Amino acid sequence: CASSIESPPTDSHGYTF.

J is TRBJ1-1 and V is TRBV5-1; D not certain. V was pared by 4 bases and J by 4 bases, with 11 bases between. CDR3 size: 13 residues. Germline V gene lookup returns CDR1 SGHRS and CDR2 YFSETQ. This CDR3 reads CASSVTMSTEAFF. DNA of the CDR3: TGCGCCAGCAGCGTCACCATGAGCACTGAAGCTTTCTTT.

CDR3 sequence (DNA): TGTGCCAGCAGTAAGCGGGAGTTCGGGGAGCTGTTTTTT. It translates to CASSKREFGELFF. This chain connects TRBV28 to TRBJ2-2; 8 bases map to TRBD2. Germline V gives CDR1 MDHEN, CDR2 SYDVKM. The CDR3 has 13 amino acids. V lost 5 bases and J lost 7; bases outside the gene matches: 3.